The source of this T cell receptor (beta chain) is a study of T cell responses to AZD1222 COVID-19 vaccine. The protocol was immunoSEQ multiplex PCR, while the TCRdb copy is restricted to in-frame clones and leaves out a portion. Of over 65,000 clones in the sample, more than 70% are singletons; the top ten hold roughly 7.2%. Second-dose recipients at about 4 or about 12 weeks were treated as one pooled group. About this clone itself: The antigen is not known.

Study results and limitations: Most donors were white British and more were female, and clonal diversity was possibly underestimated. The study reported that nearly half of spike-specific TCRs target unmutated variant regions.

With V trimmed by 4 bases and J by 8 bases, 11 bases remained unmatched. This CDR3 spans 15 amino acids. Germline loops: CDR1 MGHRA, CDR2 YSYEKL. The TCR sequence derives from an adult who received the AZD1222 COVID-19 vaccine. The input for sequencing was peripheral blood, taken 28 days after the second AZD1222 dose. The genes are TRBV4-1 and TRBJ1-1; TRBD1 aligns across 9 bases. The CDR3 bases are TGCGCCAGCAGCCCGGGCCGGGACAGGGTAAAGGAAGCTTTCTTT. Protein product: CASSPGRDRVKEAFF.